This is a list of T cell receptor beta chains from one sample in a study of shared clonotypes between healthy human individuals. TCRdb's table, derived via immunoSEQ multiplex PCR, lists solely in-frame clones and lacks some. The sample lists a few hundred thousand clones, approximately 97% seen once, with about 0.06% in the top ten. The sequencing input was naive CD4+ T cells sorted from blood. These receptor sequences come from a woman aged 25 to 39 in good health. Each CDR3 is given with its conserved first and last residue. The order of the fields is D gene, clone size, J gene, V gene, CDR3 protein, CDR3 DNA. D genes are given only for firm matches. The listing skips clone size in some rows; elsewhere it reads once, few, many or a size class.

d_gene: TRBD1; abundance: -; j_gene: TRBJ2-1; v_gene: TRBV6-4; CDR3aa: CASSDTGGAGNEQFF; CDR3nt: TGTGCCAGCAGTGACACAGGGGGCGCCGGCAATGAGCAGTTCTTC
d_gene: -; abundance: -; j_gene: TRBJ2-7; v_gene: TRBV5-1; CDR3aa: CASSAQNYEQYF; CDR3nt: TGCGCCAGCAGCGCCCAGAACTACGAGCAGTACTTC
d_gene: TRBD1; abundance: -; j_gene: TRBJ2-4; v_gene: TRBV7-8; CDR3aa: CASSFSQGAGDKNIQYF; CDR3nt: TGTGCCAGCAGCTTCTCACAGGGGGCAGGGGACAAAAACATTCAGTACTTC
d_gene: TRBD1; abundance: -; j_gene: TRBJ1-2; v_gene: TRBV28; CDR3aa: CASSLQGANNYGYTF; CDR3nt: TGTGCCAGCAGTTTACAGGGGGCTAATAACTATGGCTACACCTTC
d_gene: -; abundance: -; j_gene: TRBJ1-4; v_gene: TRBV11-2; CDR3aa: CASSVTGRNEKLFF; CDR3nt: TGTGCCAGCAGTGTGACAGGCCGGAATGAAAAACTGTTTTTT
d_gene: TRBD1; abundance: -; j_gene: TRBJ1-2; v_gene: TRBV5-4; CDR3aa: CASSQTGAGGYTF; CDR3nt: TGTGCCAGCAGCCAGACAGGGGCCGGGGGCTACACCTTC
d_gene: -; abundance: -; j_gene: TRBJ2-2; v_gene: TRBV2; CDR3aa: CASSVFGELFF; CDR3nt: TGTGCCAGCAGTGTGTTCGGGGAGCTGTTTTTT
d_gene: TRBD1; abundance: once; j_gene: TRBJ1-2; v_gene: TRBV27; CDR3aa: CASSPGTASNYGYTF; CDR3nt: TGTGCCAGCAGTCCAGGGACAGCTAGCAACTATGGCTACACCTTC
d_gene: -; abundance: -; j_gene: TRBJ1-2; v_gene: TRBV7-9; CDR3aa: CASISQNGATRGYGYTF; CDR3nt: TGTGCCAGCATCTCACAAAATGGGGCGACCCGTGGCTATGGCTACACCTTC
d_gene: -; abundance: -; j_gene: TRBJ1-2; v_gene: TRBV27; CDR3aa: CASSYRVNYGYTF; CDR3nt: TGTGCCAGCAGTTATAGGGTGAACTATGGCTACACCTTC
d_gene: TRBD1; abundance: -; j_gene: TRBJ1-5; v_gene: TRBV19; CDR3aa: CASSTGTGDQPQHF; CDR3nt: TGTGCCAGTAGCACCGGGACAGGCGATCAGCCCCAGCATTTT
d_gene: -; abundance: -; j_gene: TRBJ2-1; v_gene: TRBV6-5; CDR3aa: CASSPPDIYNEQFF; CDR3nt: TGTGCCAGCAGTCCCCCCGACATCTACAATGAGCAGTTCTTC
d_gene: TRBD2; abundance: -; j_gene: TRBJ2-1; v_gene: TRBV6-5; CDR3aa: CASSHGTSDWYEQFF; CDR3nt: TGTGCCAGCAGCCACGGGACTAGTGATTGGTATGAGCAGTTCTTC
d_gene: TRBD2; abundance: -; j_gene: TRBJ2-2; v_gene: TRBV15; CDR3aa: CATNSTSEANTGELFF; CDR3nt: TGTGCCACCAACTCCACTAGCGAGGCGAACACCGGGGAGCTGTTTTTT
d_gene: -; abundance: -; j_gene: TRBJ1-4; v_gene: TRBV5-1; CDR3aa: CASSVGTTGTNEKLFF; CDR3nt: TGCGCCAGCAGCGTAGGGACGACGGGAACTAATGAAAAACTGTTTTTT
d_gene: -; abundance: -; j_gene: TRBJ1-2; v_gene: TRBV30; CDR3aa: CAWQGQTNYGYTF; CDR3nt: TGTGCCTGGCAAGGACAGACCAACTATGGCTACACCTTC
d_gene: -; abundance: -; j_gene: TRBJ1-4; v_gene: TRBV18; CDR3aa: CASSPVEKLFF; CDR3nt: TGTGCCAGCTCACCTGTTGAAAAACTGTTTTTT
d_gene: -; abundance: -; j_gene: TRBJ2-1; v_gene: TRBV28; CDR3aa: CASSLKADNEQFF; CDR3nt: TGTGCCAGCAGTTTAAAGGCAGACAATGAGCAGTTCTTC
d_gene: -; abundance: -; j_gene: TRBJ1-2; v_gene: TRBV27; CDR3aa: CASRRVTGIPPLPYGYTF; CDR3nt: TGTGCCAGCAGGCGCGTCACAGGGATACCACCGCTCCCGTATGGCTACACCTTC
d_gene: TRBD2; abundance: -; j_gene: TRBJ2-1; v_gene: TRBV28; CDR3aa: CASSSPLTSEQFF; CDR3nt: TGTGCCAGCAGTTCTCCTCTGACTAGCGAGCAGTTCTTC
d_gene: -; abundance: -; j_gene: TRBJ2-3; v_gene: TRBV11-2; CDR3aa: CASSLSRADTQYF; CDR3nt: TGTGCCAGCAGCTTATCCAGGGCAGATACGCAGTATTTT
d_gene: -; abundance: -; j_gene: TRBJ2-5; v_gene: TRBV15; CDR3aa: CATSRDPGPAETQYF; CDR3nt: TGTGCCACCAGCAGAGACCCAGGGCCGGCAGAGACCCAGTACTTC
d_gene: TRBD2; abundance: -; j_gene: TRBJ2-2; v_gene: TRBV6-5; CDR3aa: CASSTGTRNTGELFF; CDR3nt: TGTGCCAGCTCAACCGGGACTAGAAACACCGGGGAGCTGTTTTTT
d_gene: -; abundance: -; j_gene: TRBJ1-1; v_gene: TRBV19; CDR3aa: CATTAYMNTEAFF; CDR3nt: TGTGCCACTACAGCTTACATGAACACTGAAGCTTTCTTT
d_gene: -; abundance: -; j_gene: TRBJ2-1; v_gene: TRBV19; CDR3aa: CASSIASQHEQFF; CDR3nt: TGTGCCAGTAGTATTGCTTCGCAACATGAGCAGTTCTTC
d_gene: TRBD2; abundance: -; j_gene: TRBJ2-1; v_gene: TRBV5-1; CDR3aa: CASSVSGVGLYNEQFF; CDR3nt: TGCGCCAGCAGCGTTAGCGGGGTGGGGCTCTACAATGAGCAGTTCTTC
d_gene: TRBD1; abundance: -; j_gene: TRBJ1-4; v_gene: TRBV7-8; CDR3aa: CASSSGTGDEKLFF; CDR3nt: TGTGCCAGCAGCTCCGGGACAGGGGATGAAAAACTGTTTTTT
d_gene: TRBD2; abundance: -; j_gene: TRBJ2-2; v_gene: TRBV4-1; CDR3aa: CASSHRAGPTNTGELFF; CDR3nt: TGCGCCAGCAGCCATCGAGCGGGGCCCACGAACACCGGGGAGCTGTTTTTT
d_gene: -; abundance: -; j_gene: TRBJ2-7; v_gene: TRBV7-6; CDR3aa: CASKRGGYEYEQYF; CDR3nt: TGTGCCAGCAAAAGAGGCGGGTACGAGTACGAGCAGTACTTC
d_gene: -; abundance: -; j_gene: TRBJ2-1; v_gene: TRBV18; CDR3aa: CASSRQVRESNEQFF; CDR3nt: TGTGCCAGCTCACGACAGGTCAGGGAGTCAAATGAGCAGTTCTTC
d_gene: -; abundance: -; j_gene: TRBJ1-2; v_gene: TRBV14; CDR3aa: CASSQDLIRGDYGYTF; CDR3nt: TGTGCCAGCAGCCAAGATCTGATCAGGGGAGACTATGGCTACACCTTC
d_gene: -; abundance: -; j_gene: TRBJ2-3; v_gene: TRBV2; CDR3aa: CANGGVKDTQYF; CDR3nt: TGTGCCAACGGTGGAGTAAAAGATACGCAGTATTTT
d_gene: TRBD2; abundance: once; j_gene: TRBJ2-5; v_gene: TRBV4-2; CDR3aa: CASSQGETSGGQETQYF; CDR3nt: TGTGCCAGCAGCCAAGGCGAGACTAGCGGGGGTCAAGAGACCCAGTACTTC
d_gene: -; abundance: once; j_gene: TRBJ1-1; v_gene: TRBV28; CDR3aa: CASNGGFGRHTEAFF; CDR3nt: TGTGCCAGCAACGGGGGCTTCGGTCGTCACACTGAAGCTTTCTTT
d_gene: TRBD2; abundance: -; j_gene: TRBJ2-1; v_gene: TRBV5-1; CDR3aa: CASKLAGVLTYNEQFF; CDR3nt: TGCGCCAGCAAACTAGCGGGAGTATTAACCTACAATGAGCAGTTCTTC
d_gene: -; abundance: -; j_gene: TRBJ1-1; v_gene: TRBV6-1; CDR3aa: CASTTDEGWTEAFF; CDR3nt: TGTGCCAGCACCACCGACGAGGGATGGACTGAAGCTTTCTTT
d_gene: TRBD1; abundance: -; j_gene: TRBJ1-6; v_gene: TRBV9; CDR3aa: CASSPRTGWDLPLHF; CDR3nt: TGTGCCAGCAGCCCTCGGACAGGGTGGGATTTACCCCTCCACTTT
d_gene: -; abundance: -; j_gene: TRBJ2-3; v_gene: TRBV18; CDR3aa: CASYRDLTDTQYF; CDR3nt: TGTGCCAGTTACCGGGACCTCACAGATACGCAGTATTTT
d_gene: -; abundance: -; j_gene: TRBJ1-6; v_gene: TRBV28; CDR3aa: CASSERRGSYNSPLHF; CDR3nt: TGTGCCAGCAGCGAACGACGCGGCAGTTATAATTCACCCCTCCACTTT
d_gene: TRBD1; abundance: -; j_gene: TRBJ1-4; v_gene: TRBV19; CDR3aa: CASAEGQVNEKLFF; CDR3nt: TGTGCCAGTGCCGAGGGACAGGTTAATGAAAAACTGTTTTTT
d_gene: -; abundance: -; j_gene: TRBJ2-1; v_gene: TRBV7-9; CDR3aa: CASSLERLAHNEQFF; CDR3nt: TGTGCCAGCAGCTTAGAGCGGCTAGCGCACAATGAGCAGTTCTTC
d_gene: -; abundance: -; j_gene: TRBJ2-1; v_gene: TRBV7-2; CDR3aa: CASSFVYLAYNEQFF; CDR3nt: TGTGCCAGCAGCTTTGTCTATCTAGCTTACAATGAGCAGTTCTTC
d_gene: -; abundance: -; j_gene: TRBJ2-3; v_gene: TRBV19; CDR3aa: CASSESGATDTQYF; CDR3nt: TGTGCCAGTAGTGAAAGTGGGGCGACAGATACGCAGTATTTT
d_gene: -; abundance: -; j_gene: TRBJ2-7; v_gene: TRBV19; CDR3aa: CASSIRQNYEQYF; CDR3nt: TGTGCCAGTAGTATACGCCAGAACTACGAGCAGTACTTC
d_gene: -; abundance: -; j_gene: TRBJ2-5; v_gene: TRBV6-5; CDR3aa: CASSYVGQGKPETQYF; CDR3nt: TGTGCCAGCAGTTATGTCGGGCAGGGGAAACCAGAGACCCAGTACTTC
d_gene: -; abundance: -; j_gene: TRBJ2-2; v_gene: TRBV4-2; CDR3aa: CASSQVGHDTGELFF; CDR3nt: TGTGCCAGCAGCCAAGTGGGCCATGACACCGGGGAGCTGTTTTTT
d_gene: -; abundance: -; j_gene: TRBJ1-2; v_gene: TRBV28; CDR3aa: CASRSGTSYGYTF; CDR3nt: TGTGCCAGCAGGTCCGGGACATCCTATGGCTACACCTTC
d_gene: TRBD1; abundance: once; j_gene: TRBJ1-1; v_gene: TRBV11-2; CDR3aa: CASSLQGTNTEAFF; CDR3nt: TGTGCCAGCAGTCTACAGGGGACGAACACTGAAGCTTTCTTT
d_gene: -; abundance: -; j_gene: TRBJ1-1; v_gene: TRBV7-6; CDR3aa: CASSLAGFTTEAFF; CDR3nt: TGTGCCAGCAGCTTGGCAGGGTTTACCACTGAAGCTTTCTTT